A single sample gave rise to the 8 T cell receptor beta chains below, sequenced in a study of T cell responses to AZD1222 COVID-19 vaccine. Assay: immunoSEQ multiplex PCR; the TCRdb copy retains only in-frame clones and omits some. Among fewer than 180,000 clones listed, 75% to 95% were seen once. The source material was peripheral blood, sampled 28 days after the second AZD1222 dose. The receptors here all came from an adult who received the AZD1222 COVID-19 vaccine.

The chain combines TRBV3-1 (or the pseudogene TRBV3-2) with TRBJ2-7, with TRBD2 identical over 8 bases. The CDR3 contains 14 residues. Germline V gene data show CDR1 as LGHDT and CDR2 as YNNKEL (reference sequence). Unmatched junction bases numbered 4, after V lost 2 bases and J lost 4 bases. In DNA, the CDR3 is TGTGCCAGCAGCCAACCGGGACTAGTATACGAGCAGTACTTC. The encoded protein is CASSQPGLVYEQYF.

The genes are TRBV7-6 and TRBJ1-3; D remains ambiguous. Germline V gives CDR1 SGHVS, CDR2 FNYEAQ. CDR3 length: 16 residues. The V end lost 1 base, the J end lost 2 bases, and 12 bases lay between the germline ends. Written as DNA, the CDR3 is TGTGCCAGCAGCTTAGATCAAGAGGGTGCTGGAAACACCATATATTTT. Translated: CASSLDQEGAGNTIYF.

This chain connects TRBV19 to TRBJ2-1, with TRBD2 matching over 8 bases. Germline-derived CDR1 and CDR2 are LNHDA and SQIVND (reference sequence). The CDR3 contains 15 residues. Trimming cost V 4 bases and J 6 bases; bases outside gene matches: 8. CDR3 sequence: CASSSEREIVNEQFF. Here the CDR3 DNA reads TGTGCCAGTAGTAGCGAGCGGGAGATTGTCAATGAGCAGTTCTTC.

V is TRBV2 and J is TRBJ2-3; D remains ambiguous. Trimming pared 7 bases from V and 4 bases from J, leaving 15 bases between. The CDR3 has 14 residues. Germline V gene sequence: CDR1 SNHLY, CDR2 FYNNEI. The CDR3 DNA reads TGTGCCAGCAAGTTGGGCAGTCTACCAGATACGCAGTATTTT. This sequence encodes CASKLGSLPDTQYF.

This chain links TRBV7-9 with TRBJ2-1, with a possible D match to TRBD1 (5 bases). Trimming shortened V by 1 base and J by 3 bases, and 7 bases separated the two germline ends. The CDR3 has 14 residues. Per germline, CDR1 SEHNR and CDR2 FQNEAQ (reference sequence). CDR3 coding DNA: TGTGCCAGCAGCTTAGGACAGTACTACAATGAGCAGTTCTTC. It encodes CASSLGQYYNEQFF.

This chain links TRBV7-9 with TRBJ2-7; D remains unclear. The CDR3 contains 13 residues. Germline-derived CDR1 and CDR2 are SEHNR and FQNEAQ (reference sequence). With 1 base removed from V and 6 bases from J, the gap between germline ends came to 10 bases. The chain's CDR3 is CASSLDVLREQYF. The CDR3 DNA follows: TGTGCCAGCAGCTTAGATGTCCTTCGCGAGCAGTACTTC.

This chain connects TRBV3-1 (or the pseudogene TRBV3-2) to TRBJ1-1; 10 nucleotides align to TRBD1. J was trimmed by 5 bases and V by 4 bases; bases with no gene match: 7. Germline V gene lookup returns CDR1 LGHDT and CDR2 YNNKEL (reference sequence). The CDR3 consists of 15 residues. The CDR3 coding sequence is TGTGCCAGCAGCCGGGGGACAGGGGTGTGGACTGAAGCTTTCTTT. Amino acids: CASSRGTGVWTEAFF.

The chain combines TRBV7-9 with TRBJ1-2, with D maybe TRBD1 (5 bases). The CDR3 runs to 15 residues. From germline, CDR1 is SEHNR and CDR2 FQNEAQ (reference sequence). V shed 1 base and J shed 0 bases, with 9 bases lying between them. CDR3 protein: CASSLETATNYGYTF. CDR3 bases: TGTGCCAGCAGCTTAGAGACAGCCACTAACTATGGCTACACCTTC. The complete variable domain, with remaining parts taken from reference TRBV7-9 and TRBJ1-2, reads DTGVSQNPRHKITKRGQNVTFRCDPISEHNRLYWYRQTLGQGPEFLTYFQNEAQLEKSRLLSDRFSAERPKGSFSTLEIQRTEQGDSAMYLCASSLETATNYGYTFGSGTRLTVV.